This T cell receptor (beta chain) derives from a study of cytomegalovirus exposure and HLA in healthy donors. This CDR3 spans 14 amino acids. Between the trimmed V and J ends, which lost 2 bases and 6 bases, there was a span of 13 bases. Germline assignment: CDR1 MNHEY and CDR2 SVGAGI. Researchers ran the PCR with 60 Vbeta and 13 Jbeta primers. Here immunoSEQ multiplex PCR was the method, and the copy in TCRdb shows in-frame clones only, minus some. In the table there are around 180,000 clones, around 90% of which are singletons. V gene TRBV6-5 combines with J gene TRBJ1-2, with TRBD1 as a possible D gene (5 bases). The receptor was derived from a woman aged 18-35 years in good health and CMV-seronegative. The sequenced sample consisted of PBMCs. CDR3 region: CASSYGAGVHGYTF. The CDR3 DNA reads as TGTGCCAGCAGTTACGGGGCGGGAGTTCATGGCTACACCTTC.